This is a list of T cell receptor beta chains from one sample in a study of T cell repertoires in cytomegalovirus infection. Their cognate antigens are unknown. Using its own MiXCR run on the reads, TCRdb lists one record per CDR3 protein. The data contain 75,000 to 95,000 distinct CDR3 sequences, around 49% of them singletons. The sample consisted of CD8+ T cells from cultured PBMCs, taken from culture after CMV antigen stimulation. Every receptor here comes from a human donor in good health (CMV status not recorded). Some clones in this sample may be carry-over from other donors' samples. Each CDR3 is given with its conserved first and last residue. The D gene is left open where the match is weak.

j_call d_call v_call cdr3_aa cdr3_nt
TRBJ2-7 TRBD1 TRBV7-9 CASSEGQGEQYF TGTGCCAGCAGCGAGGGACAGGGAGAGCAGTACTTC
TRBJ1-2 TRBD1 TRBV9 CASSAAGQALNYGYTF TGTGCCAGCAGCGCAGCCGGACAGGCGCTCAACTATGGCTACACCTTC
TRBJ2-3 . TRBV10-3 CAISESTGERRDTDTQYF TGTGCCATCAGTGAGTCAACCGGGGAACGGCGTGACACAGATACGCAGTATTTT
TRBJ2-5 . TRBV27 CASSLWGDQETQYF TGTGCCAGCAGTTTATGGGGTGACCAAGAGACCCAGTACTTC
TRBJ2-7 . TRBV27 CASSLEVGSSYEQYF TGTGCCAGCAGTTTAGAAGTGGGAAGCTCCTACGAGCAGTACTTC
TRBJ1-6 . TRBV19 CASTLTGGANSPLHF TGTGCCAGTACCCTTACTGGGGGAGCTAATTCACCCCTCCACTTT
TRBJ2-1 . TRBV20-1 CSAKEGGSYASYNEQFF TGCAGTGCTAAGGAGGGTGGTAGTTACGCCTCCTACAATGAGCAGTTCTTC
TRBJ2-3 TRBD2 TRBV7-8 CASSLLLAGGRDTQYF TGTGCCAGCAGCTTGTTGCTAGCGGGGGGCAGGGATACGCAGTATTTT
TRBJ1-5 . TRBV6-6 CASSYSRLSGGQPQHF TGTGCCAGCAGTTACTCGAGGCTTTCGGGGGGGCAGCCCCAGCATTTT
TRBJ1-2 . TRBV6-6 CASSYSPAGDYGYTF TGTGCCAGCAGTTACTCCCCGGCCGGGGACTATGGCTACACCTTC
TRBJ2-1 TRBD2 TRBV7-8 CASSLGGSGGSLKYNEQFF TGTGCCAGCAGCTTAGGCGGTAGCGGGGGGTCCCTAAAATACAATGAGCAGTTCTTC
TRBJ1-5 . TRBV7-2 CASSPMWGQPQHF TGTGCCAGCAGCCCTATGTGGGGTCAGCCCCAGCATTTT
TRBJ2-4 . TRBV6-5 CASSYFKGGGDIQYF TGTGCCAGCAGTTACTTTAAAGGTGGTGGGGACATTCAGTACTTC